The sequence of this T cell receptor beta chain was determined in a study of CD8 T cells in ankylosing spondylitis. The CDR3 consists of 16 residues. J was trimmed by 6 bases and V by 6 bases; bases with no gene match: 14. Germline CDR1 is SGHTS and CDR2 is YDEGEE. TCRdb reprocessed the 5' RACE reads via MiXCR and lists one record per CDR3 protein. The sample lists some 130,000 distinct CDR3 sequences, more than 15% occurring once. General study results and limits: Ankylosing spondylitis blood appeared to be characterized by a TCR beta motif of under ten highly homologous variants.

This clonotype has just a few counts. Its antigen remains unknown. The chain joins TRBV5-8 to TRBJ2-2; 7 positions agree with TRBD1. The TCR originated in a male donor with ankylosing spondylitis. Sequencing was done on a sample of blood, either unsorted or a sorted T cell fraction (not recorded which). DNA of the CDR3: TGTGCCAGCATATCAAAGATTACAGGGGCGGCCGGGGAGCTGTTTTTT. Residues: CASISKITGAAGELFF.